Listed here are 19 T cell receptor beta chains from one sample, sequenced in a study of T-cell memory formation after mild COVID-19 (dated by TCRdb to 2020 to 2022). Libraries were prepared through 5' RACE. The instrument was an Illumina NovaSeq 6000. TCRdb reanalyzed the raw reads on its own, using fastp at Q25 for trimming and MiXCR for clone calling, and kept in-frame beta chains. Every entry covers one CDR3 protein and lists the most common genes and DNA from its rows. This sample lists some 13,000 distinct CDR3 sequences; 12% were detected once. The ten largest clones add up to 49% of the sample. Sequencing was done on a sample of PBMCs or a T cell subset sorted from them (not recorded which). All receptors derive from an adult woman who had mild COVID-19 (a few samples of this study predate the infection). The sample titles of this study are shuffled in the database, so cell type and time point are left out; the donor was told from shared clones.

There are many counts of this clonotype. J is TRBJ2-2 and V is TRBV7-9; D remains unclear. CDR3 size: 13 residues. V was shortened by 6 bases and J by 2 bases, with 7 bases between the two germline ends. Germline loops: CDR1 SEHNR, CDR2 FQNEAQ (reference sequence). CDR3 sequence: CASSLDNTGELFF. In DNA, the CDR3 is TGTGCCAGCAGTCTAGACAACACCGGGGAGCTGTTTTTT.

This clonotype was observed at least ten times. This chain uses TRBV4-1 with TRBJ2-7; 10 nucleotides match TRBD1. Germline V CDR1 and CDR2: MGHRA, YSYEKL. The ends lost 4 bases at V and 5 bases at J; junction bases unmatched: 5. This CDR3 region has 14 residues. CDR3 region: CASSPRQGADEQYF. The CDR3 region has the DNA TGCGCCAGCAGCCCCCGACAGGGGGCCGACGAGCAGTACTTC.

There are many counts of this clonotype. V and J are TRBV20-1 and TRBJ2-1; D not certain. The CDR3 runs to 15 residues. V was cut by 0 bases and J by 3 bases, with 12 bases left in between. Per the germline V gene, CDR1 is DFQATT and CDR2 is SNEGSKA (reference sequence). The DNA of the CDR3 is TGCAGTGCTAGAGATAAAGAGACCTTCTACAATGAGCAGTTCTTC. Translating it yields CSARDKETFYNEQFF.

This clonotype appeared a single time. The chain is built from TRBV7-2 and TRBJ2-1; weak D call: TRBD2 (5 bases). The CDR3 has 15 residues. Trimming stripped 1 base from V and 3 bases from J, with 10 bases between. Germline assignment: CDR1 SGHTA and CDR2 FQGNSA. The CDR3 is CASSLDSGNYNEQFF. CDR3 in DNA: TGTGCCAGCAGCTTAGATTCGGGGAACTACAATGAGCAGTTCTTC.

This clonotype has a count of ten or more. This chain connects TRBV10-3 to TRBJ1-1, with no clear D. The V end lost 4 bases, the J end lost 8 bases, and 8 bases lay between the germline ends. CDR1 ENHRY and CDR2 SYGVKD come from the germline V gene. The CDR3 consists of 11 residues. The DNA of the CDR3 is TGTGCCATCAGTGGTGGGAGCGAAGCTTTCTTT. It yields the protein CAISGGSEAFF.

As to this clonotype: Possible read error: a much larger clone is one base away. This sequence joins TRBV2 and TRBJ1-1; no clear D. Germline CDR1 and CDR2: SNHLY and FYNNEI. There are 8 residues in the CDR3. CDR3: CASSEDFF. The CDR3, as DNA: TGTGCCAGCAGTGAAGATTTCTTT.

This clonotype counts as medium-sized. CDR3 in amino acids: CSVVGYRGNYEQYF. Written as DNA, the CDR3 is TGCAGCGTTGTGGGATACAGGGGAAACTACGAGCAGTACTTC. This chain links TRBV29-1 with TRBJ2-7, with TRBD1 identical over 7 bases. CDR3 length: 14 residues. CDR1 and CDR2 (germline): SQVTM, ANQGSEA. Germline trimming cut 4 bases from V and 3 bases from J; bases unmatched to any gene: 9.

This clonotype was seen many times. The genes are TRBV2 and TRBJ2-3; the match to TRBD2 covers 9 bases. The CDR3 length is 15 residues. The junction had 4 bases not matched to a gene; V was cut back by 1 base and J by 5 bases. Germline V gene data show CDR1 as SNHLY and CDR2 as FYNNEI. CDR3 region: CASSEERGVKDTQYF. The CDR3, as DNA: TGTGCCAGCAGTGAAGAGCGGGGGGTGAAAGATACGCAGTATTTT.

This clonotype has a count of ten or more. This chain joins TRBV10-3 and TRBJ1-1; 11 nucleotides align to TRBD1. The CDR3 runs 15 residues. Losses at the gene ends were 6 bases for V and 5 bases for J; bases not matched to a gene: 8. Germline V CDR1 and CDR2: ENHRY, SYGVKD. Written as DNA, the CDR3 is TGTGCCATCAGGGGACAGGGGGAAGTTGGTACTGAAGCTTTCTTT. Translation gives CAIRGQGEVGTEAFF.

This clonotype was counted many times. V usage is TRBV19 and J usage is TRBJ2-1; 8 bases agree with TRBD1. The CDR3 extends over 17 amino acids. V lost 0 bases and J lost 5; bases outside the gene matches: 9. Germline V lookup: CDR1 LNHDA, CDR2 SQIVND (reference sequence). CDR3 protein: CASSIDRTGWTHNEQFF. For the CDR3, the DNA is TGTGCCAGTAGTATAGATCGGACAGGGTGGACACACAATGAGCAGTTCTTC.

The table lists this clonotype with many counts. The chain links TRBV4-1 to TRBJ1-4, with D hard to call. Trimming cost V 10 bases and J 5 bases, with 11 bases left between them. Germline-derived CDR1 and CDR2 are MGHRA and YSYEKL. CDR3 length equals 12 residues. Here the CDR3 reads CATQTGNEKLFF. DNA of the CDR3: TGCGCCACCCAGACGGGGAATGAAAAACTGTTTTTT.

This clonotype was observed at least ten times. The CDR3 here is CASSLGWQNNSPLHF. In DNA form, the CDR3 reads TGTGCCAGCAGCTTAGGTTGGCAGAATAATTCACCCCTCCACTTT. This chain uses TRBV7-9 with TRBJ1-6, with unresolved D. CDR3 length equals 15 residues. Trimming pared 1 base from V and 5 bases from J, leaving 9 bases between. Germline V gene sequence: CDR1 SEHNR, CDR2 FQNEAQ (reference sequence).

Many counts were recorded for this clonotype. The chain recombines TRBV7-9 with TRBJ1-4; D is ambiguous. The CDR3 has 14 amino acids. Germline CDR1 and CDR2: SEHNR and FQNEAQ (reference sequence). V was shortened by 4 bases and J by 0 bases, with 6 bases between the two germline ends. The CDR3 DNA sequence: TGTGCCAGCAGCTACGGTGCAACTAATGAAAAACTGTTTTTT. This sequence encodes CASSYGATNEKLFF.

In this sample, this clonotype turned up many times. The rearrangement uses TRBV27 and TRBJ2-6; D not resolved. Germline-derived CDR1 and CDR2 are MNHEY and SMNVEV (reference sequence). Trimming shortened V by 3 bases and J by 0 bases, and 30 bases separated the two germline ends. This CDR3 region has 23 residues. DNA for the CDR3: TGTGCCAGCAGTTTGAGGAACAGCGCACCACCAAACCTAGGTTTCTCTGGGGCCAACGTCCTGACTTTC. This sequence encodes CASSLRNSAPPNLGFSGANVLTF.

This clonotype was counted at least ten times. CDR3 protein: CASSRTEKLFF. The DNA for the CDR3 is TGTGCCAGCAGCCGTACTGAAAAACTGTTTTTT. This chain connects TRBV7-9 to TRBJ1-4, with D hard to call. The CDR3 is 11 amino acids. The germline gives CDR1 SEHNR, CDR2 FQNEAQ (reference sequence). The germline V and J ends were trimmed by 5 bases and 7 bases, with 5 bases remaining between them.

This clonotype showed up many times. The chain joins TRBV7-3 to TRBJ1-1; no reliable D call. Germline V gene data show CDR1 as SGHTA and CDR2 as FQGTGA. Trimming took 2 bases from V and 1 from J, leaving 5 bases between them. This CDR3 has 13 amino acids. CDR3 nucleotides: TGTGCCAGCAGCTTAGGAAGGAACACTGAAGCTTTCTTT. Protein: CASSLGRNTEAFF.

This clonotype was picked up one time. V is TRBV5-1 and J is TRBJ2-7; 9 nucleotides align to TRBD1. V was pared by 4 bases and J by 3 bases, with 5 bases of the junction left unmatched. The CDR3 loop spans 14 amino acids. The V gene's germline CDR1 is SGHRS and CDR2 YFSETQ. The CDR3 region is CASSLRDRVYEQYF. The CDR3 coding sequence is TGCGCCAGCAGCCTCCGGGACAGGGTCTACGAGCAGTACTTC.

The sample holds many counts of this clonotype. V usage is TRBV6-4 and J usage is TRBJ2-7; D remains unclear. The CDR3 length is 13 residues. Germline V lookup: CDR1 MRHNA, CDR2 SNTAGT. V lost 5 bases to trimming and J lost 3 bases, with 11 bases between them. The CDR3 is CASSWEFGYEQYF. CDR3 nucleotides: TGTGCCAGCAGTTGGGAATTTGGCTACGAGCAGTACTTC.

This clonotype was detected ten times or more. The chain couples TRBV7-3 to TRBJ2-7; D might be TRBD1 (5 bases). CDR3 length: 12 amino acids. Looked up from germline, CDR1 is SGHTA and CDR2 is FQGTGA. The V end was cut by 2 bases, the J end by 6 bases, with 8 bases between. CDR3 residues: CASSLPRGEQYF. The CDR3 DNA is TGTGCCAGCAGCTTACCTAGGGGCGAGCAGTACTTC.